A single sample gave rise to the 8 T cell receptor beta chains below, sequenced in a study of T cell responses to AZD1222 COVID-19 vaccine. Produced via immunoSEQ multiplex PCR; TCRdb's table is partial and in-frame only. In the table there are 150,000 to 200,000 clones, around 94% of which are singletons. Source: peripheral blood, taken on day 0 of AZD1222 vaccination. The receptors shown here come from an adult in good health.

This clone was recorded once. This chain uses TRBV12-3 or TRBV12-4 with TRBJ1-2; tentative D call: TRBD1 (5 bases). Trimming took 3 bases from V and 8 from J, leaving 10 bases between them. This CDR3 has 12 amino acids. CDR3 sequence (DNA): TGTGCCAGCAGTTTGGGAGGGGAGGGCTACACCTTC. Amino acid sequence: CASSLGGEGYTF.

This chain uses TRBV28 with TRBJ2-1; TRBD2 aligns across 11 bases. Germline lookup yields CDR1 MDHEN and CDR2 SYDVKM. The CDR3 runs 16 residues. V dropped 3 bases and J dropped 7; count of bases not matched to a gene: 8. The CDR3 DNA reads TGTGCCAGCAGTTTTGACGGGACTAGCGGTGGGAATGAGCAGTTCTTC. Amino acid sequence: CASSFDGTSGGNEQFF.

This rearrangement joins TRBV7-2 to TRBJ2-7; possibly TRBD1 for D (6 bases). The CDR3 extends over 14 amino acids. The V and J ends lost 5 bases and 3 bases respectively, with 14 bases between them. Germline-derived CDR1 and CDR2 are SGHTA and FQGNSA. CDR3 bases: TGTGCCAGCAGCGCCCGGGACAAACTCTACGAGCAGTACTTC. It yields the protein CASSARDKLYEQYF.

This clone showed up just a few times. The chain links TRBV27 to TRBJ2-7; D is undetermined. The CDR3 is 13 amino acids. Germline V CDR1 and CDR2: MNHEY, SMNVEV (reference sequence). V was pared by 5 bases and J by 1 base, with 9 bases between. The CDR3 here is CASSPLTSYEQYF. CDR3 coding DNA: TGTGCCAGCAGTCCCTTGACTTCCTACGAGCAGTACTTC.

This clone was detected only once. The chain has TRBV7-9 and TRBJ1-1; no definite D call. Germline CDR1 SEHNR, CDR2 FQNEAQ (reference sequence). V dropped 2 bases and J dropped 1 base, with 11 bases sitting between them. CDR3 size: 15 residues. The DNA of the CDR3 is TGTGCCAGCAGCTTATACGTGGGAGGGAACACTGAAGCTTTCTTT. It yields the protein CASSLYVGGNTEAFF.

The chain links TRBV15 to TRBJ2-1; 8 bases fit TRBD1. V lost 1 base, J lost 9 bases, and 2 bases stayed unmatched. Germline V gives CDR1 LNHNV, CDR2 YYDKDF (reference sequence). This CDR3 has 13 amino acids. CDR3: CATSRGTGTEQFF. For the CDR3, the DNA is TGTGCCACCAGCAGAGGGACAGGGACTGAGCAGTTCTTC.

The V gene is TRBV10-3, the J gene TRBJ1-5, with D maybe TRBD1 (5 bases). The CDR3 totals 15 residues. V was shortened by 6 bases and J by 0 bases, with 12 bases between the two germline ends. Germline V gives CDR1 ENHRY, CDR2 SYGVKD. The CDR3 nucleotides are TGTGCCATCAGCCCCGGCGGGGGTAGCAATCAGCCCCAGCATTTT. Amino acid sequence: CAISPGGGSNQPQHF.

This chain links TRBV28 with TRBJ1-2; no definite D call. The germline V gene has CDR1 MDHEN and CDR2 SYDVKM. This CDR3 region has 12 residues. V lost 5 bases and J 7 bases, leaving 11 bases between the germline ends. DNA for the CDR3: TGTGCCAGCAGTCCCCCCGGGCCTGGCTACACCTTC. As protein: CASSPPGPGYTF.